This T cell receptor (beta chain) comes out of a study of blood T cell repertoires in COVID-19. Looking at the study overall: Both acute and convalescent COVID-19 samples were obtained from the United States, Italy and Spain. The cDNA or gDNA used as material had been derived from T cells, B-cell-depleted T cells, or PBMCs.

CDR1 GTSNPN and CDR2 SVGIG come from the germline V gene (reference sequence). V gave up 0 bases and J gave up 5 bases; unmatched junction bases: 7. The CDR3 totals 15 residues. Original analysis: Amplification of reference gene primers was used by the study to estimate nucleated cell counts. The table came from immunoSEQ multiplex PCR; TCRdb's copy has only in-frame clones and leaves some out. V and J calls and clone size come straight from that table; D and trimming were deduced from the DNA. Seen here are 200,000 or so clones, 84% observed once, and the top ten hold 5% to 6.5%. The rearrangement uses TRBV30 and TRBJ2-7; TRBD2 matches 10 bases. The receptor comes from a woman aged 70-85 years with active or convalescent COVID-19. Sample: peripheral blood. The CDR3 sequence is CAWSVGAGGPNEQYF. CDR3 DNA sequence: TGTGCCTGGAGTGTTGGAGCGGGAGGGCCGAACGAGCAGTACTTC.